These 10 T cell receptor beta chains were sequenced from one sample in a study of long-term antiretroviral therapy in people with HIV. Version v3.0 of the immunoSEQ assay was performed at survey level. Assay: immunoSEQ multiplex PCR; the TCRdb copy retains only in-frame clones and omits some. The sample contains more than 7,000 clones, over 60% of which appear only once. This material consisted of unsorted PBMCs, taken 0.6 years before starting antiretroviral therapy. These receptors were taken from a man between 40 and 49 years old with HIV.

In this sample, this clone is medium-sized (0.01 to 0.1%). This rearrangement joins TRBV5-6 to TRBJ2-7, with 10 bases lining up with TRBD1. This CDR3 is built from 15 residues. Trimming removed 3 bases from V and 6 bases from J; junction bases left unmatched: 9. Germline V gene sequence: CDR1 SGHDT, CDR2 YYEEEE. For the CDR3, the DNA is TGTGCCAGCAGCTCCGGGGGGACAGGGGACGCCGAGCAGTACTTC. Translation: CASSSGGTGDAEQYF.

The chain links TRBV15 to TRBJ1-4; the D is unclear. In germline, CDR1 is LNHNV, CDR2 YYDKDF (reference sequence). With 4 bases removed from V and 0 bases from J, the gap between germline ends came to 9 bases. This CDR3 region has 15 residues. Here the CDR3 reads CATSINTATNEKLFF. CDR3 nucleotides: TGTGCCACCAGCATAAACACAGCAACTAATGAAAAACTGTTTTTT. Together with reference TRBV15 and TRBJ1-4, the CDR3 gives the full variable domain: DAMVIQNPRYQVTQFGKPVTLSCSQTLNHNVMYWYQQKSSQAPKLLFHYYDKDFNNEADTPDNFQSRRPNTSFCFLDIRSPGLGDTAMYLCATSINTATNEKLFFGSGTQLSVL.

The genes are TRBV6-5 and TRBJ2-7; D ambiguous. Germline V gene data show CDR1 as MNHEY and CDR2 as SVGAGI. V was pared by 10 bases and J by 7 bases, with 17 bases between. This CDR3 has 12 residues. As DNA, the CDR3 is TGTGCCACCGAGACGGGTGGGCGGGAGCAGTACTTC. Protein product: CATETGGREQYF.

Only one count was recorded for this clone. The CDR3 protein is CASSQVPEAQIYYGYTF. The CDR3 nucleotides read TGCGCCAGCAGTCAAGTGCCGGAGGCCCAAATTTACTATGGCTACACCTTC. This chain joins TRBV23-1 and TRBJ1-2; D gene ambiguous. TRBV23-1 is filed as an ORF, its function uncertain. V was cut by 2 bases and J by 3 bases, with 19 bases left in between. The CDR3 is made up of 17 amino acids.

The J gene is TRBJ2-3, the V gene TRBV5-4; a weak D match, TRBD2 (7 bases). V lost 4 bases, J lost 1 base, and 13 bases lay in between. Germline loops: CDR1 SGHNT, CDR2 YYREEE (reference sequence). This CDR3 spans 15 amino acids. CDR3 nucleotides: TGTGCCAGCAGCCCAATCGGGGGGCGCACAGATACGCAGTATTTT. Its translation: CASSPIGGRTDTQYF.

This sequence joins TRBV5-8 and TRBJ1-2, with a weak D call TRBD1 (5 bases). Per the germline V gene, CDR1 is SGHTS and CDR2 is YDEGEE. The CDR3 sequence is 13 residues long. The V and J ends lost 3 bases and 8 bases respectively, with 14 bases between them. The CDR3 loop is CASSSQAVTGYTF. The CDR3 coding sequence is TGTGCCAGCAGCTCACAGGCGGTCACCGGCTACACCTTC.

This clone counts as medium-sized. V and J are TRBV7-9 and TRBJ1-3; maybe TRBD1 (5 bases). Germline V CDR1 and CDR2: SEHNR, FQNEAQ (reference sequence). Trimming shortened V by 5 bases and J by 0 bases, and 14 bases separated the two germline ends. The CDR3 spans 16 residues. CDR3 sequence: CASSVDTGISGNTIYF. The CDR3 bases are TGTGCCAGCAGCGTCGACACAGGAATCTCTGGAAACACCATATATTTT.

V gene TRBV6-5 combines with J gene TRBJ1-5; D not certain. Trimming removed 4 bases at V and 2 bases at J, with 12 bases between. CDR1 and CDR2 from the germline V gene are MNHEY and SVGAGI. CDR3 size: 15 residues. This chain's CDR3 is CASSSRVSGNQPQHF. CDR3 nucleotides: TGTGCCAGCAGTTCCCGGGTCAGTGGCAATCAGCCCCAGCATTTT.

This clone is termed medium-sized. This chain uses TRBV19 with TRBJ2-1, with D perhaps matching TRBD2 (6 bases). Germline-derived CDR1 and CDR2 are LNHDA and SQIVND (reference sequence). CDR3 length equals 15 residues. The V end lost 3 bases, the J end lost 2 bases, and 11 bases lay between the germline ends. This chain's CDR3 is CASSIVSGPYNEQFF. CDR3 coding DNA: TGTGCCAGTAGTATTGTTAGCGGCCCCTACAATGAGCAGTTCTTC. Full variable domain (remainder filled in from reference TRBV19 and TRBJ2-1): DGGITQSPKYLFRKEGQNVTLSCEQNLNHDAMYWYRQDPGQGLRLIYYSQIVNDFQKGDIAEGYSVSREKKESFPLTVTSAQKNPTAFYLCASSIVSGPYNEQFFGPGTRLTVL.

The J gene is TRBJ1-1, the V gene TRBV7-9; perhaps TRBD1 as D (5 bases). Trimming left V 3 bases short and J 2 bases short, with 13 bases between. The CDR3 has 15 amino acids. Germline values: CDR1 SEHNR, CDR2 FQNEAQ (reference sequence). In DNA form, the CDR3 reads TGTGCCAGCAGCTTGGGACTGACAGACAACACTGAAGCTTTCTTT. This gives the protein CASSLGLTDNTEAFF.